These 11 T cell receptor beta chains were all obtained from the same sample, sequenced in a study of T-cell memory formation after mild COVID-19. MiXCR, applied by TCRdb to the 5' RACE reads, yields one record per CDR3 protein. The sample carries around 80,000 distinct CDR3 sequences, around 13% recorded once. Sequencing was performed on PBMCs or a T cell subset sorted from them (not recorded which). These TCRs come from a man between 18 and 29 years old who had mild COVID-19 (a few samples of this study predate the infection). Cell type and time point are not known.

There are a few counts of this clonotype. The chain couples TRBV3-1 to TRBJ2-1, with D tentatively TRBD1 or TRBD2 (5 bases each). V lost 8 bases and J lost 10, with 9 bases in between. This CDR3 region has 10 residues. Germline lookup yields CDR1 LGHDT and CDR2 YNNKEL (reference sequence). The CDR3 reads CASGDGEQFF. DNA of the CDR3: TGTGCCAGCGGGGACGGCGAGCAGTTCTTC.

V gene TRBV7-9 combines with J gene TRBJ2-2; tentatively, D is TRBD1 or TRBD2 (5 bases each). This CDR3 contains 13 residues. Germline V gene data show CDR1 as SEHNR and CDR2 as FQNEAQ (reference sequence). V was shortened by 6 bases and J by 7 bases, with 12 bases between the two germline ends. The CDR3 nucleotides are TGTGCCAGCAGGCCCCAGGGAGACGGGGAGCTGTTTTTT. The encoded protein is CASRPQGDGELFF.

This clonotype was seen a handful of times. The chain has TRBV27 and TRBJ1-1; D is unresolved. The CDR3 runs 14 residues. V lost 2 bases, J lost 4 bases, and 11 bases lay in between. CDR1 is MNHEY, CDR2 SMNVEV, per germline (reference sequence). The CDR3 here is CASSLRPWGTEAFF. The CDR3 DNA reads TGTGCCAGCAGTTTAAGGCCTTGGGGCACTGAAGCTTTCTTT.

This clonotype was recorded a few times. The chain links TRBV7-6 to TRBJ1-5, with no clear D. V was shortened by 6 bases and J by 5 bases, with 11 bases between the two germline ends. From germline, CDR1 is SGHVS and CDR2 FNYEAQ. This CDR3 contains 13 residues. CDR3 sequence (DNA): TGTGCCAGCAGTCTACTGGGCGATCAGCCCCAGCATTTT. Protein product: CASSLLGDQPQHF.

This clonotype was observed a handful of times. The chain employs TRBV9 and TRBJ2-1; D possibly corresponds to TRBD1 (6 bases). Germline loops: CDR1 SGDLS, CDR2 YYNGEE. The V and J ends lost 5 bases and 9 bases respectively, with 21 bases between them. This CDR3 region has 15 residues. The CDR3 bases are TGTGCCAGCAGTGGATCTGACACAGGGTGGCTTGAGCAGTTCTTC. Translating gives CASSGSDTGWLEQFF.

This clonotype was counted a few times. The chain combines TRBV4-3 with TRBJ2-3, with 8 bases matching TRBD2. Germline lookup yields CDR1 LGHNA and CDR2 YSLEER. The CDR3 extends over 15 amino acids. The V segment lost 1 base and the J segment 6 bases; nucleotides outside the gene matches: 6. CDR3 sequence (DNA): TGCGCCAGCAGCCAAGCTAGCGGGCCCCCGGATACGCAGTATTTT. This translates into CASSQASGPPDTQYF.

This clonotype was counted a few times. This chain links TRBV14 with TRBJ2-7, with D possibly being TRBD2 (6 bases). The V end lost 4 bases, the J end lost 1 base, and 8 bases lay between the germline ends. The CDR3 consists of 13 residues. CDR1 and CDR2 from the germline V gene are SGHDN and FVKESK. CDR3 protein: CASSRGGSYEQYF. CDR3 nucleotides: TGTGCCAGCAGCCGTGGGGGGTCCTACGAGCAGTACTTC.

The V and J genes are TRBV27 and TRBJ2-3; a weak D match, TRBD2 (7 bases). V shed 5 bases and J shed 1 base, with 13 bases lying between them. The CDR3 spans 15 residues. Germline V CDR1 and CDR2: MNHEY, SMNVEV (reference sequence). CDR3 region: CASSGGASGTDTQYF. The CDR3 nucleotides are TGTGCCAGCAGTGGGGGGGCTAGCGGCACAGATACGCAGTATTTT.

The CDR3 loop is CASSEQSVNEQFF. The DNA for the CDR3 is TGTGCCAGCAGCGAACAGAGTGTCAATGAGCAGTTCTTC. The V gene is TRBV4-2, the J gene TRBJ2-1; D remains ambiguous. The CDR3 consists of 13 residues. Germline V gives CDR1 LGHNA, CDR2 YNFKEQ. Trimming removed 5 bases at V and 6 bases at J, with 11 bases between.

V is TRBV4-1 and J is TRBJ2-2, with 8 bases matching TRBD2. The CDR3 runs 14 residues. Germline CDR1 MGHRA, CDR2 YSYEKL. The V and J ends lost 5 bases and 1 base, in that order; junction bases with no gene match: 0. CDR3 DNA: TGCGCCAGCAGCGCGGGGGGGAACACCGGGGAGCTGTTTTTT. Protein product: CASSAGGNTGELFF.

The genes are TRBV7-9 and TRBJ1-1; no clear D. The CDR3 contains 12 residues. The V end was cut by 5 bases, the J end by 6 bases, with 10 bases between. Germline loops: CDR1 SEHNR, CDR2 FQNEAQ (reference sequence). This CDR3 is CASSVGSSEAFF. The CDR3 coding sequence is TGTGCCAGCAGCGTAGGGAGTTCTGAAGCTTTCTTT.